Reported below is one T cell receptor (beta chain). Its antigen is unidentified. Patients were aged 18 to 65, had disease duration under 2 months, and had newly diagnosed hyperthyroidism. Clinicians diagnosed patients from clinical symptoms, serum thyroxine and TRAb, thyroid ultrasound and orbital computed tomography. The data derive from a study of T cells in Graves' hyperthyroidism and ophthalmopathy. TCR beta CDR3 regions were amplified from RNA transcripts. A first-round RT-PCR of the TCR CDR3 used the HTBI primer set. TCRdb reanalysed the multiplex PCR reads using MiXCR and keeps one entry per CDR3 protein. The sample holds around 560,000 distinct CDR3 sequences, about a sixth seen once. The trim removed 7 bases at V and 7 bases at J, leaving 9 bases unmatched. The V gene's germline CDR1 is SGHAT and CDR2 FQNNGV. The CDR3 consists of 14 residues. Study conclusions and caveats: Among clonotypes expanded in thyroid above 0.001, most were also found in blood. A model of 13 V-J pairs discriminated ophthalmopathy from stable hyperthyroidism.

The sequenced material came from blood. The gene calls are TRBV11-2 and TRBJ2-1; 8 nucleotides agree with TRBD2. This receptor was identified in a woman younger than 35 with Graves' hyperthyroidism. CDR3 in DNA: TGTGCCAGCAAACCTCAGCGGGGGCTTAATGAGCAGTTCTTC. Translating gives CASKPQRGLNEQFF.